In this sample, the clone carrying this T cell receptor beta chain turned up a few times. Its antigen is unknown. The source of the sample is a study of shared clonotypes between healthy human individuals. Study details: Per-donor plates numbered three CD4 naive, three CD4 memory, two CD8 naive and one CD8 memory.

Negatively enriched CD4+ T cells were divided by CD45RA into naive and memory. Clones were sequenced by immunoSEQ multiplex PCR, and TCRdb holds only the in-frame ones, with some missing. The data show hundreds of thousands of clones, around 72% seen once. CDR1 and CDR2 (germline): SNHLY, FYNNEI. V was trimmed by 2 bases and J by 9 bases, leaving 19 bases between them. This CDR3 contains 16 residues. The study's findings and limits: Of the naive CD4 clonotypes, around 4.7% were shared across a few donors. The donor pool, a small one, limited the genetic and exposure-history diversity represented.

The chain uses TRBV2 and TRBJ2-2, with D perhaps TRBD2 (5 bases). Specimen: memory CD4+ T cells sorted from blood. As to subset: CD45RA-negative fraction. The sequence came from a woman between 25 and 40 years old in good health. The CDR3 sequence: CASSELGSPTRRELFF. In DNA, the CDR3 is TGTGCCAGCAGTGAATTGGGTAGCCCCACTAGAAGGGAGCTGTTTTTT.